This TCR beta chain was captured by sequencing in a study of CD8 T cells in ankylosing spondylitis. This clonotype was recorded many times. CDR3 length: 11 amino acids. The V gene lost 10 bases and the J gene lost 3 bases, with 7 bases spanning the gap. MiXCR, applied by TCRdb to the 5' RACE reads, yields one record per CDR3 protein. The sample contains just over 350,000 distinct CDR3 sequences, roughly 20% of which appear only once. The sequenced material came from blood, either unsorted or a sorted T cell fraction (not recorded which). The receptor comes from a male donor with ankylosing spondylitis or in good health (not recorded which). The J gene is TRBJ1-3, the V gene TRBV12-3 or TRBV12-4; D not certain. CDR3 sequence reads: CAIGIGNTIYF. The CDR3 DNA reads TGTGCCATAGGGATTGGAAACACCATATATTTT.